The entry below describes one T cell receptor beta chain. From germline, CDR1 is MRHNA and CDR2 SNTAGT. The CDR3 covers 14 residues. Trimming stripped 8 bases from V and 5 bases from J, with 19 bases between. This record belongs to a study of shared clonotypes between healthy human individuals. Profiled with immunoSEQ multiplex PCR; TCRdb holds only in-frame clones, not every one. The data contain some 2.4 million clones, over 85% of them singletons. V usage is TRBV6-4 and J usage is TRBJ2-7; tentative D call: TRBD2 (5 bases). This TCR was sampled from a man between 18 and 29 years old in good health. Some clones in this sample may be carry-over from other donors' samples. Sequences were obtained from naive CD4+ T cells from PBMCs. The sample's subset: CD45RA+ positively selected. The DNA for the CDR3 is TGTGCCAGCCTAATCCGGGGAGACCTTAACGAGCAGTACTTC. Translated: CASLIRGDLNEQYF.